The source of this T cell receptor beta chain is a study of cytomegalovirus exposure and HLA in healthy donors. Details on this clone: The antigen is not known.

Findings and caveats of the study: Later on, an analysis found that several of the most significant clusters appeared to be linked to common viral pathogens, which included parvovirus B19. What a later analysis reportedly showed was that an Asian-associated ancestry cluster had fewer N-insertions than the roughly 700-donor mean. The study had only CMV serostatus as immune exposure information.

PCR was performed using 60 Vbeta and 13 Jbeta primers. Profiling relied on immunoSEQ multiplex PCR, and the TCRdb table lists in-frame clones only, not all of them. The sample shows about 140,000 clones, around 80% of them seen only once. Though nominally healthy at sampling, donors likely had unrecorded immune exposures. The source material was PBMCs. The clonotype comes from a man aged 25-45 years in good health and CMV-seropositive.

CDR3 protein: CASSQDLDSYVADTQYF. CDR3 bases: TGCGCCAGCAGCCAAGATTTGGACAGCTACGTGGCGGATACGCAGTATTTT. The chain combines TRBV4-1 with TRBJ2-3, with D perhaps TRBD1 (6 bases). Germline CDR1 MGHRA, CDR2 YSYEKL. The CDR3 is 17 residues long. V lost 0 bases and J 6 bases, leaving 19 bases between the germline ends.